This T cell receptor beta chain is from a study of shared clonotypes between healthy human individuals. Each sorted subset replicate got 200 ng genomic DNA, 25,000 to 35,000 genomes. The table came from immunoSEQ multiplex PCR; TCRdb's copy has only in-frame clones and leaves some out. The repertoire holds about 980,000 clones, with around 80% as singletons. The germline V gene has CDR1 SGHRS and CDR2 YFSETQ. The V end lost 3 bases, the J end lost 2 bases, and 9 bases lay between the germline ends. This CDR3 is built from 13 residues. The TCR sequence derives from a man younger than 30 in good health. Sample: memory CD4+ T cells sorted from blood. Indicated subset: CD45RA-negative fraction. The rearrangement joins TRBV5-1 to TRBJ2-7; maybe TRBD2 (5 bases). This CDR3 reads CASSYPGAYEQYF. The CDR3 DNA reads TGCGCCAGCAGCTACCCCGGGGCCTACGAGCAGTACTTC. The variable domain in full, with the rest retrieved from reference TRBV5-1 and TRBJ2-7, is KAGVTQTPRYLIKTRGQQVTLSCSPISGHRSVSWYQQTPGQGLQFLFEYFSETQRNKGNFPGRFSGRQFSNSRSEMNVSTLELGDSALYLCASSYPGAYEQYFGPGTRLTVT.